The 6 T cell receptor beta chains given below trace back to one sample, sequenced in a study of response to subunit inactivated influenza vaccine. MiXCR, applied by TCRdb to the RT-PCR reads, yields one record per CDR3 protein. This repertoire shows about 530,000 distinct CDR3 sequences, approximately 12% found once; its top ten account for around 14%. The specimen was PBMCs from blood, collected about 6 weeks after vaccination. The receptors were gathered from a man aged 50 to 60 who received an inactivated influenza vaccine.

This clonotype was observed many times. The rearrangement uses TRBV12-3 or TRBV12-4 and TRBJ2-5; D is ambiguous. Trimming took 2 bases from V and 1 from J, leaving 11 bases between them. The CDR3 totals 15 residues. The CDR3 DNA reads TGTGCCAGCAGTTTATTGGGCGGATCCCAAGAGACCCAGTACTTC. Translation: CASSLLGGSQETQYF.

This clonotype was seen only a few times. The chain couples TRBV4-3 to TRBJ1-3; perhaps TRBD1 as D (5 bases). Looked up from germline, CDR1 is LGHNA and CDR2 is YSLEER. The CDR3 contains 16 residues. The V end was cut by 0 bases, the J end by 0 bases, with 9 bases between. The CDR3 spells CASSQDQGLSGNTIYF. CDR3 in DNA: TGCGCCAGCAGCCAAGATCAGGGACTCTCTGGAAACACCATATATTTT.

The chain uses TRBV20-1 and TRBJ2-1, with 7 positions matching TRBD2. Germline V gives CDR1 DFQATT, CDR2 SNEGSKA (reference sequence). Trimming cost V 6 bases and J 6 bases; bases outside gene matches: 8. CDR3 size: 13 residues. In DNA form, the CDR3 reads TGCAGTGCCCTGCTAGCGGCCTTCAATGAGCAGTTCTTC. Its translation is CSALLAAFNEQFF.

This clonotype was counted only a few times. The V and J genes are TRBV15 and TRBJ2-2; the match to TRBD1 covers 7 bases. Germline values: CDR1 LNHNV, CDR2 YYDKDF (reference sequence). CDR3 length: 16 residues. The junction had 8 bases not matched to a gene; V was cut back by 3 bases and J by 4 bases. CDR3 sequence: CATSSGQDIITGELFF. CDR3 nucleotide sequence: TGTGCCACCAGCAGCGGACAGGACATTATCACCGGGGAGCTGTTTTTT.

V gene TRBV12-5 combines with J gene TRBJ1-2; 12 bases align to TRBD1. The junction had 13 bases not matched to a gene; V was cut back by 6 bases and J by 2 bases. The CDR3 is 18 amino acids. CDR1 and CDR2 (germline): LGHNT, FRNRAP. The CDR3 nucleotides read TGTGCTAGTGGCACCCGGGACAGGGGGCTCCAGGCCAACTATGGCTACACCTTC. As protein: CASGTRDRGLQANYGYTF.

This clonotype was counted only a few times. The chain couples TRBV7-2 to TRBJ1-4; TRBD1 might be the D (5 bases). Trimming left V 3 bases short and J 7 bases short, with 12 bases between. Germline V gives CDR1 SGHTA, CDR2 FQGNSA. The CDR3 loop spans 14 amino acids. The CDR3 coding sequence is TGTGCCAGCAGCTTTGGGGGGTGGAGTGAAAAACTGTTTTTT. Translating it yields CASSFGGWSEKLFF.